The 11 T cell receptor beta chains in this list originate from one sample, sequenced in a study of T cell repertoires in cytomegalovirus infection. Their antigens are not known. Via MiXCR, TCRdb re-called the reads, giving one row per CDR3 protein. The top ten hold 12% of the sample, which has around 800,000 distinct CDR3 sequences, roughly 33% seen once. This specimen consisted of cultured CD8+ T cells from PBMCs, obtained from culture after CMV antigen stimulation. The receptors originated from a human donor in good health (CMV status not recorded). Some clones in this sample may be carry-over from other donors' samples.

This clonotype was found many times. The CDR3 spells CASSPGLAGYNEQFF. The CDR3 bases are TGTGCCAGCAGCCCGGGACTAGCGGGTTACAATGAGCAGTTCTTC. The chain recombines TRBV7-6 with TRBJ2-1, with 12 bases fitting TRBD2. V gave up 5 bases and J gave up 4 bases; unmatched junction bases: 3. The CDR3 totals 15 residues. Germline assignment: CDR1 SGHVS and CDR2 FNYEAQ.

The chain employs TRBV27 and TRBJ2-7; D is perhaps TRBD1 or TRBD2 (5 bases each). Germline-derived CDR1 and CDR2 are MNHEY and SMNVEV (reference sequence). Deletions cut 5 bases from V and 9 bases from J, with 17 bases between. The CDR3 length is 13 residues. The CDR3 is CASSIRDPHPQYF. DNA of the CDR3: TGTGCCAGCAGTATCCGGGACCCCCATCCGCAGTACTTC.

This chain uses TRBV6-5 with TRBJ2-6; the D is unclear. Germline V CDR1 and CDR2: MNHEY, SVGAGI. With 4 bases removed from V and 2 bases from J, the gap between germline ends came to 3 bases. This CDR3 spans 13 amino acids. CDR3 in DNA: TGTGCCAGCAGTTGGGCTGGGGCCAACGTCCTGACTTTC. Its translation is CASSWAGANVLTF.

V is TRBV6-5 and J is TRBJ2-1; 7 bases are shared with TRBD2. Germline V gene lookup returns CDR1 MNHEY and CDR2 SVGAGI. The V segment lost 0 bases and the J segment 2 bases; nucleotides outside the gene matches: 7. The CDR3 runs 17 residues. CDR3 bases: TGTGCCAGCAGTTACTCATTTTCTCGGGGGGCCTACAATGAGCAGTTCTTC. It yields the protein CASSYSFSRGAYNEQFF.

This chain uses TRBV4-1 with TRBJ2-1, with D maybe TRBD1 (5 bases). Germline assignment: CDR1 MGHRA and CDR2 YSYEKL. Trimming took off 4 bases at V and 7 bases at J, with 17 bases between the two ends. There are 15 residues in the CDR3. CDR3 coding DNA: TGCGCCAGCAGCCCATCCGCCCCAGGGAAGAATGAGCAGTTCTTC. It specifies CASSPSAPGKNEQFF.

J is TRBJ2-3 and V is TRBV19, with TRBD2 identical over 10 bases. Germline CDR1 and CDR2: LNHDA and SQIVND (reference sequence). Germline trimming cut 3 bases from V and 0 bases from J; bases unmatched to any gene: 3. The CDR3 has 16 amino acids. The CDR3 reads CASSIGLAASTDTQYF. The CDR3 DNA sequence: TGTGCCAGTAGTATCGGACTAGCGGCTAGCACAGATACGCAGTATTTT.

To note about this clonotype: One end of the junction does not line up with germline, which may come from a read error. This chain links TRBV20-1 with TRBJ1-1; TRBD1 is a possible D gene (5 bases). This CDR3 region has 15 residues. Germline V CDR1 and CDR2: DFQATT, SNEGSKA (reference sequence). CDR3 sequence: CSARDLQGMNTEAFF. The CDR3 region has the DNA TGCAGTGCTAGAGATCTCCAGGGAATGAATACTGAAGCTTTCTTT.

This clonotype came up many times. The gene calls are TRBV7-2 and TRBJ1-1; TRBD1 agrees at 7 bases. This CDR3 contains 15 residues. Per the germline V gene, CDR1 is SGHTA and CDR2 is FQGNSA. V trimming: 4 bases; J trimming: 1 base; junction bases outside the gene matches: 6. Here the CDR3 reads CASSSTGSRNTEAFF. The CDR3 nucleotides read TGTGCCAGCAGCTCGACAGGGTCGAGGAACACTGAAGCTTTCTTT.

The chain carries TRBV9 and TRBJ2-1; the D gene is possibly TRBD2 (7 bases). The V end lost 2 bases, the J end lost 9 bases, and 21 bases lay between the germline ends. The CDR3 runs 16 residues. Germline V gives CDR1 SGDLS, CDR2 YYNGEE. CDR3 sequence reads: CASSVRGGGYNSEQFF. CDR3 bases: TGTGCCAGCAGCGTCCGTGGGGGGGGCTACAATAGTGAGCAGTTCTTC.

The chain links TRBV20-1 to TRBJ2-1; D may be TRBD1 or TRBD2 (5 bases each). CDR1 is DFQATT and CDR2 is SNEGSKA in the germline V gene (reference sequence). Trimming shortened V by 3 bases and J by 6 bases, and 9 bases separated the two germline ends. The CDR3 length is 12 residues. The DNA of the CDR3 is TGCAGTGCTAGGGGACGGGGCAATGAGCAGTTCTTC. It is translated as CSARGRGNEQFF.

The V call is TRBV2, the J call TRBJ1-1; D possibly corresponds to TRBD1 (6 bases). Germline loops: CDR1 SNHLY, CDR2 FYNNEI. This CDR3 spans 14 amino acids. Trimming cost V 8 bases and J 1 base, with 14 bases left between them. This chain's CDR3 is CASGDGQTNTEAFF. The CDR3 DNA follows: TGTGCCAGCGGCGATGGACAGACGAACACTGAAGCTTTCTTT.